This is a list of T cell receptor beta chains from one sample in a study of blood T cell repertoires in COVID-19. Repertoires were generated with immunoSEQ multiplex PCR, while TCRdb's copy carries only in-frame clones and drops some. Of approximately 59,000 clones in the sample, roughly 81% were seen once. Sequenced: peripheral blood. The receptors were gathered from a man older than 75 with acute or convalescent COVID-19. Both conserved end residues are part of each CDR3. The D gene is left open where the match is weak. Size tells how often a clone was seen (once, few, many) or the class of an expanded clone, and some rows leave it out.

d_gene,j_gene,abundance,v_gene,CDR3nt,CDR3aa
TRBD1,TRBJ2-7,-,TRBV25-1,TGTGCCAGCAGTCGGGACAGTAACTCCTACGAGCAGTACTTC,CASSRDSNSYEQYF
TRBD2,TRBJ2-1,-,TRBV9,TGTGCCAGCAGCTTCCCGAGGCTAGCGGGAGGGCGAAACTACAATGAGCAGTTCTTC,CASSFPRLAGGRNYNEQFF
-,TRBJ1-1,-,TRBV5-4,TGTGCCAGCAGTTCGGGATCCGGAAACACTGAAGCTTTCTTT,CASSSGSGNTEAFF
-,TRBJ2-3,few,TRBV5-6,TGTGCCAGCTCCCTTGGGGGCAGGATCATAGTTTTT,CASSLGGRIIVF
-,TRBJ2-2,-,TRBV19,TGTGCCAGTAGCATCCCTTTCGGGGGCGGGGAGCTGTTTTTT,CASSIPFGGGELFF
TRBD2,TRBJ2-2,-,TRBV18,TGTGCCAGCTCATCACTCGGCGGGGGGGCCCCCGGGGAGCTGTTTTTT,CASSSLGGGAPGELFF
-,TRBJ2-1,-,TRBV5-4,TGTGCCAGCAGCATATTAGCCGGGACAGCGGGCAATGAGCAGTTCTTC,CASSILAGTAGNEQFF
-,TRBJ2-7,few,TRBV5-1,TGCGCCAGCAGCCCGAGGGGGTCGGGCGAGCAGTACTTC,CASSPRGSGEQYF
-,TRBJ2-2,-,TRBV6-4,TGTGCCAGCAGTGTCGAGAGTTCCACCGGGGAGCTGTTTTTT,CASSVESSTGELFF
TRBD1,TRBJ1-6,-,TRBV5-6,TGTGCCAGCAGCTTGGTGGGACAGGGGAATTCACCCCTCCACTTT,CASSLVGQGNSPLHF
-,TRBJ2-5,many,TRBV3-1/TRBV3-2,TGTGCCAGCAGCCGGGACTCGGTCCAAGAGACCCAGTACTTC,CASSRDSVQETQYF
TRBD1,TRBJ1-6,-,TRBV6-5,TGTGCCAGCAGACCTGACAGGGGATCACCCCTCCACTTT,CASRPDRGSPLHF
-,TRBJ1-1,-,TRBV28,TGTGCCAGCAGACTACAGGAGATGAACACTGAAGCTTTCTTT,CASRLQEMNTEAFF
TRBD1,TRBJ2-1,-,TRBV11-2,TGTGCCAGCAGCTTCCGGGACAGAAATGAGCAGTTCTTC,CASSFRDRNEQFF
TRBD1,TRBJ2-3,-,TRBV24-1,TGTGCCACCAGTGCACCGGGACAGGGGGCAGATACGCAGTATTTT,CATSAPGQGADTQYF